Listed below are T cell receptor beta chains from one sample, sequenced in a study of CD8 T cells in Susac syndrome. TCRdb passed the immunoSEQ multiplex PCR reads through MiXCR, listing each CDR3 protein once. The sample has roughly 110,000 distinct CDR3 sequences, approximately 94% seen once; the top ten hold around 0.41%. Sequencing was done on a sample of CD8+ T cells from PBMCs. Receptors were obtained from a human donor with Susac syndrome. The CDR3 runs from the conserved cysteine through the conserved F or W. A D gene is named only where the DNA matches it firmly. Expanded clones get a size class; other rows say once, few or many, or leave the size out.

v_call: TRBV7-9
d_call: TRBD2
clone_size: .
j_call: TRBJ2-7
cdr3_aa: CASSQSGGDSYEQYF
cdr3_nt: TGTGCCAGCAGCCAGAGCGGGGGGGACTCCTACGAGCAGTACTTC

v_call: TRBV29-1
d_call: TRBD2
clone_size: .
j_call: TRBJ2-3
cdr3_aa: CSVHDSGGGPTRVSF
cdr3_nt: TGCAGCGTCCATGATAGCGGGGGGGGCCCCACGAGAGTGTCTTTT

v_call: TRBV10-1
d_call: .
clone_size: once
j_call: TRBJ2-7
cdr3_aa: CASKGLDSRWYF
cdr3_nt: TGCGCCAGCAAGGGATTGGACAGCCGTTGGTACTTC

v_call: TRBV9
d_call: .
clone_size: once
j_call: TRBJ2-1
cdr3_aa: CASGGTVSYNEQFF
cdr3_nt: TGTGCCAGCGGGGGGACAGTCTCCTACAATGAGCAGTTCTTC

v_call: TRBV20-1
d_call: TRBD1
clone_size: .
j_call: TRBJ1-2
cdr3_aa: CSATGTDYYGYTF
cdr3_nt: TGCAGTGCTACGGGGACAGACTACTATGGCTACACCTTC

v_call: TRBV12-3/TRBV12-4
d_call: .
clone_size: .
j_call: TRBJ1-1
cdr3_aa: CASSFWQLNTEAFF
cdr3_nt: TGTGCCAGCAGTTTTTGGCAGTTGAACACTGAAGCTTTCTTT

v_call: TRBV7-3
d_call: .
clone_size: .
j_call: TRBJ1-5
cdr3_aa: CASIIEGGPGQPQHF
cdr3_nt: TGTGCCAGCATTATCGAGGGGGGGCCGGGGCAGCCCCAGCATTTT

v_call: TRBV4-3
d_call: .
clone_size: .
j_call: TRBJ2-1
cdr3_aa: CASSQTRDSRFYNEQFF
cdr3_nt: TGCGCCAGCAGCCAGACCCGGGACTCAAGATTCTACAATGAGCAGTTCTTC

v_call: TRBV14
d_call: .
clone_size: .
j_call: TRBJ1-2
cdr3_aa: CASSQDQGGYTF
cdr3_nt: TGTGCCAGCAGCCAAGATCAAGGGGGCTACACCTTC

v_call: TRBV4-3
d_call: .
clone_size: .
j_call: TRBJ2-3
cdr3_aa: CASSQALASTDTQYF
cdr3_nt: TGCGCCAGCAGCCAGGCCCTCGCTAGCACAGATACGCAGTATTTT

v_call: TRBV19
d_call: .
clone_size: .
j_call: TRBJ1-1
cdr3_aa: CASSIPGGNTEAFF
cdr3_nt: TGTGCCAGTAGTATACCGGGAGGGAACACTGAAGCTTTCTTT

v_call: TRBV5-6
d_call: TRBD1
clone_size: .
j_call: TRBJ2-7
cdr3_aa: CASSLAQGTGQYF
cdr3_nt: TGTGCCAGCAGCTTGGCACAGGGGACAGGGCAGTACTTC

v_call: TRBV6-2/TRBV6-3
d_call: .
clone_size: .
j_call: TRBJ2-1
cdr3_aa: CASRTLENEQFF
cdr3_nt: TGTGCCAGCAGAACTCTAGAAAATGAGCAGTTCTTC

v_call: TRBV3-1
d_call: .
clone_size: .
j_call: TRBJ2-7
cdr3_aa: CASSQGVTGDYEQYF
cdr3_nt: TGTGCCAGCAGCCAAGGGGTGACGGGGGACTACGAGCAGTACTTC

v_call: TRBV20-1
d_call: TRBD2
clone_size: .
j_call: TRBJ2-3
cdr3_aa: CSARDEWRGGVPDTQYF
cdr3_nt: TGCAGTGCTAGAGATGAGTGGCGGGGGGGCGTACCAGATACGCAGTATTTT

v_call: TRBV13
d_call: TRBD2
clone_size: .
j_call: TRBJ2-5
cdr3_aa: CASSSLTSGGVETQYF
cdr3_nt: TGTGCCAGCAGCTCCCTGACTAGCGGGGGGGTTGAGACCCAGTACTTC

v_call: TRBV6-5
d_call: .
clone_size: .
j_call: TRBJ1-1
cdr3_aa: CASSYMAGSTEAFF
cdr3_nt: TGTGCCAGCAGTTACATGGCGGGGTCCACTGAAGCTTTCTTT

v_call: TRBV29-1
d_call: .
clone_size: .
j_call: TRBJ2-3
cdr3_aa: CSVYSGRTDTQYF
cdr3_nt: TGCAGCGTTTACAGCGGGCGCACAGATACGCAGTATTTT

v_call: TRBV29-1
d_call: .
clone_size: .
j_call: TRBJ2-2
cdr3_aa: CSVVGNLSTGELFF
cdr3_nt: TGCAGCGTTGTAGGTAATCTAAGCACCGGGGAGCTGTTTTTT

v_call: TRBV9
d_call: .
clone_size: .
j_call: TRBJ2-3
cdr3_aa: CASSYATGSTDTQYF
cdr3_nt: TGTGCCAGCAGCTACGCGACAGGTAGCACAGATACGCAGTATTTT

v_call: TRBV5-4
d_call: .
clone_size: .
j_call: TRBJ1-4
cdr3_aa: CASTNVGAGSEKLFF
cdr3_nt: TGTGCCAGCACCAACGTCGGGGCCGGGAGCGAAAAACTGTTTTTT

v_call: TRBV9
d_call: .
clone_size: .
j_call: TRBJ2-6
cdr3_aa: CASSVARTTTGANVLTF
cdr3_nt: TGTGCCAGCAGCGTAGCACGCACGACTACAGGGGCCAACGTCCTGACTTTC

v_call: TRBV7-2
d_call: .
clone_size: .
j_call: TRBJ1-2
cdr3_aa: CASASGVGYTF
cdr3_nt: TGTGCCAGCGCGTCCGGGGTTGGCTACACCTTC

v_call: TRBV29-1
d_call: TRBD1
clone_size: .
j_call: TRBJ2-7
cdr3_aa: CSVEGTGAYEQYF
cdr3_nt: TGCAGCGTTGAAGGGACAGGAGCCTACGAGCAGTACTTC

v_call: TRBV7-9
d_call: .
clone_size: .
j_call: TRBJ2-1
cdr3_aa: CASSLAQPNEQFF
cdr3_nt: TGTGCCAGCAGCTTAGCCCAGCCTAATGAGCAGTTCTTC

v_call: TRBV13
d_call: .
clone_size: .
j_call: TRBJ2-3
cdr3_aa: CASSSKGLPSTDTQYF
cdr3_nt: TGTGCCAGCAGCTCTAAAGGCCTACCCAGCACAGATACGCAGTATTTT

v_call: TRBV5-4
d_call: TRBD2
clone_size: .
j_call: TRBJ2-3
cdr3_aa: CASSLALLGGDTDTQYF
cdr3_nt: TGTGCCAGCAGCTTGGCCCTTCTGGGGGGGGACACAGATACGCAGTATTTT

v_call: TRBV20-1
d_call: .
clone_size: .
j_call: TRBJ2-4
cdr3_aa: CSARDQWGGLEAKNIQYF
cdr3_nt: TGCAGTGCTAGAGATCAGTGGGGGGGGCTAGAAGCCAAAAACATTCAGTACTTC

v_call: TRBV7-9
d_call: .
clone_size: .
j_call: TRBJ2-7
cdr3_aa: CASSSSTGYLSYEQYF
cdr3_nt: TGTGCCAGCAGCTCCAGCACAGGATACCTCTCCTACGAGCAGTACTTC

v_call: TRBV9
d_call: .
clone_size: .
j_call: TRBJ1-2
cdr3_aa: CASSGSQRGYTF
cdr3_nt: TGTGCCAGCAGCGGGTCCCAGCGGGGCTACACCTTC

v_call: TRBV15
d_call: .
clone_size: .
j_call: TRBJ2-7
cdr3_aa: CATSRFLEQYF
cdr3_nt: TGTGCCACCAGCCGGTTTCTCGAGCAGTACTTC

v_call: TRBV20-1
d_call: TRBD2
clone_size: .
j_call: TRBJ2-5
cdr3_aa: CSADWAGGPETQYF
cdr3_nt: TGCAGTGCTGACTGGGCGGGGGGGCCAGAGACCCAGTACTTC

v_call: TRBV9
d_call: .
clone_size: .
j_call: TRBJ1-2
cdr3_aa: CASSVGGGSQGYTF
cdr3_nt: TGTGCCAGCAGCGTCGGAGGAGGGAGTCAGGGCTACACCTTC

v_call: TRBV20-1
d_call: TRBD1
clone_size: .
j_call: TRBJ2-1
cdr3_aa: CSARIRDRVYNEQFF
cdr3_nt: TGCAGTGCTAGAATCCGAGACAGGGTTTACAATGAGCAGTTCTTC

v_call: TRBV20-1
d_call: TRBD2
clone_size: .
j_call: TRBJ2-5
cdr3_aa: CSRSRGDFPGTQYF
cdr3_nt: TGCAGTCGCTCCCGGGGGGATTTTCCAGGGACCCAGTACTTC

v_call: TRBV20-1
d_call: TRBD2
clone_size: .
j_call: TRBJ2-1
cdr3_aa: CSARGGGPPNEQFF
cdr3_nt: TGCAGTGCTAGAGGCGGGGGGCCTCCCAATGAGCAGTTCTTC

v_call: TRBV21-1
d_call: .
clone_size: .
j_call: TRBJ2-7
cdr3_aa: CASSIHNRVGYEQYF
cdr3_nt: TGTGCCAGCAGCATTCACAACAGGGTTGGCTACGAGCAGTACTTC

v_call: TRBV9
d_call: .
clone_size: .
j_call: TRBJ1-1
cdr3_aa: CASSASISGPEAFF
cdr3_nt: TGTGCCAGCAGCGCCAGCATCTCGGGCCCTGAAGCTTTCTTT

v_call: TRBV29-1
d_call: .
clone_size: .
j_call: TRBJ2-3
cdr3_aa: CSVLGDWTDTQYF
cdr3_nt: TGCAGCGTTCTGGGGGACTGGACAGATACGCAGTATTTT

v_call: TRBV11-2
d_call: .
clone_size: .
j_call: TRBJ2-3
cdr3_aa: CASSQPTGARVDTQYF
cdr3_nt: TGTGCCAGCAGCCAACCAACAGGTGCCCGGGTGGATACGCAGTATTTT

v_call: TRBV15
d_call: .
clone_size: .
j_call: TRBJ2-5
cdr3_aa: CATSRGSVETQYF
cdr3_nt: TGTGCCACCAGCAGAGGTAGCGTCGAGACCCAGTACTTC

v_call: TRBV5-1
d_call: .
clone_size: .
j_call: TRBJ2-5
cdr3_aa: CASSNGTAETQYF
cdr3_nt: TGCGCCAGCAGCAACGGGACGGCGGAGACCCAGTACTTC

v_call: TRBV20-1
d_call: .
clone_size: .
j_call: TRBJ2-1
cdr3_aa: CSKRYNEQFF
cdr3_nt: TGCAGTAAGCGTTACAATGAGCAGTTCTTC

v_call: TRBV9
d_call: .
clone_size: .
j_call: TRBJ2-5
cdr3_aa: CASSRRGALQETQYF
cdr3_nt: TGTGCCAGCAGTCGTCGGGGGGCCCTCCAAGAGACCCAGTACTTC

v_call: TRBV20-1
d_call: .
clone_size: .
j_call: TRBJ1-2
cdr3_aa: CSARDSVGGQGYGYTF
cdr3_nt: TGCAGTGCTAGAGACAGTGTCGGGGGCCAGGGATATGGCTACACCTTC

v_call: TRBV7-3
d_call: TRBD2
clone_size: .
j_call: TRBJ2-1
cdr3_aa: CASSQLAGGPNEQFF
cdr3_nt: TGTGCCAGCAGCCAACTAGCGGGGGGGCCCAATGAGCAGTTCTTC

v_call: TRBV12-3/TRBV12-4
d_call: .
clone_size: .
j_call: TRBJ2-3
cdr3_aa: CASSFMGTDTQYF
cdr3_nt: TGTGCCAGCAGTTTTATGGGCACAGATACGCAGTATTTT

v_call: TRBV20-1
d_call: .
clone_size: .
j_call: TRBJ1-2
cdr3_aa: CSARDRGQGPPNYGYTF
cdr3_nt: TGCAGTGCTAGAGATAGGGGTCAGGGGCCCCCTAACTATGGCTACACCTTC

v_call: TRBV12-5
d_call: .
clone_size: once
j_call: TRBJ1-1
cdr3_aa: CASGLDWRTEAFF
cdr3_nt: TGTGCTAGTGGTTTGGATTGGAGGACTGAAGCTTTCTTT

v_call: TRBV28
d_call: .
clone_size: .
j_call: TRBJ1-2
cdr3_aa: CASGPDNLFTYGYTF
cdr3_nt: TGTGCCAGCGGACCGGATAACCTTTTCACCTATGGCTACACCTTC

v_call: TRBV7-8
d_call: .
clone_size: .
j_call: TRBJ2-2
cdr3_aa: CASSLGLEGWLFF
cdr3_nt: TGTGCCAGCAGCTTAGGGTTAGAAGGGTGGCTGTTTTTT

v_call: TRBV15
d_call: TRBD1
clone_size: once
j_call: TRBJ2-7
cdr3_aa: CATSIQDRAYEQYF
cdr3_nt: TGTGCCACCAGCATCCAGGACAGGGCCTACGAGCAGTACTTC

v_call: TRBV28
d_call: .
clone_size: .
j_call: TRBJ2-1
cdr3_aa: CASRDSQYNEQFF
cdr3_nt: TGTGCCAGCCGGGACTCACAATACAATGAGCAGTTCTTC

v_call: TRBV9
d_call: .
clone_size: .
j_call: TRBJ2-1
cdr3_aa: CASSPPGGGFYEQFF
cdr3_nt: TGTGCCAGCAGCCCCCCTGGGGGGGGCTTCTATGAGCAGTTCTTC

v_call: TRBV20-1
d_call: TRBD1
clone_size: .
j_call: TRBJ2-5
cdr3_aa: CSVRTGEETQYF
cdr3_nt: TGCAGTGTCCGGACAGGGGAAGAGACCCAGTACTTC